The present TCR beta chain was sequenced within a study of T cell changes during pregnancy in multiple sclerosis. TCRdb's table, derived via immunoSEQ multiplex PCR, lists solely in-frame clones and lacks some. The sample holds tens of thousands of clones, over 80% seen once. The CDR3 runs to 14 residues. The trim removed 1 base at V and 4 bases at J, leaving 6 bases unmatched. From germline, CDR1 is SQVTM and CDR2 ANQGSEA. The starting material was peripheral blood, obtained in the first trimester of pregnancy. This clonotype was obtained from a female donor in good health, enrolled as a control in a pregnancy study. This chain uses TRBV29-1 with TRBJ1-2; 7 bases line up with TRBD1. CDR3 amino acids: CSVEVPPGGYGYTF. The CDR3 nucleotides read TGCAGCGTTGAAGTTCCCCCAGGGGGCTATGGCTACACCTTC.